A selection of T cell receptor beta chains follows, all from one sample in a study of CD8 T cells in ankylosing spondylitis. A single record per CDR3 protein comes from TCRdb applying MiXCR to the 5' RACE reads. The table lists almost 400,000 distinct CDR3 sequences, 20% to 25% of them singletons, with about 16% in the top ten. Sequencing input: blood, either unsorted or a sorted T cell fraction (not recorded which). These receptors were obtained from a male donor with ankylosing spondylitis. CDR3s leave out the opening cysteine and the closing phenylalanine or tryptophan. Each record gives: V gene, clone size, J gene, CDR3 protein. Expanded clones get a size class; other rows say once, few or many, or leave the size out.

V gene: TRBV20-1
clone size: .
J gene: TRBJ2-1
CDR3 protein: SAGTNEQF

V gene: TRBV7-2
clone size: .
J gene: TRBJ2-3
CDR3 protein: ASSPPPERVTDTQY

V gene: TRBV27
clone size: .
J gene: TRBJ2-3
CDR3 protein: ASSPSLAGTITDTQY

V gene: TRBV28
clone size: once
J gene: TRBJ1-5
CDR3 protein: ASRGTVYQPQH

V gene: TRBV11-2
clone size: .
J gene: TRBJ2-3
CDR3 protein: ASSVLAGGLDTQY

V gene: TRBV6-5
clone size: once
J gene: TRBJ2-3
CDR3 protein: ASSYSTGRSPGTQY

V gene: TRBV7-2
clone size: few
J gene: TRBJ2-3
CDR3 protein: ASSLETGGPDTQY

V gene: TRBV28
clone size: .
J gene: TRBJ2-7
CDR3 protein: ASSPGGLGVYEQY

V gene: TRBV20-1
clone size: .
J gene: TRBJ1-5
CDR3 protein: SALDRAGNQPQH

V gene: TRBV7-9
clone size: few
J gene: TRBJ1-2
CDR3 protein: ASSILRGDGYT

V gene: TRBV5-1
clone size: few
J gene: TRBJ1-1
CDR3 protein: ASSLSADTEAF

V gene: TRBV7-7
clone size: .
J gene: TRBJ2-3
CDR3 protein: ASSDGTSGGTDTQY

V gene: TRBV24-1
clone size: .
J gene: TRBJ1-5
CDR3 protein: ATSEAGQVNQPQH

V gene: TRBV5-1
clone size: many
J gene: TRBJ1-5
CDR3 protein: ASSKDSNQPQH

V gene: TRBV6-2/TRBV6-3
clone size: .
J gene: TRBJ1-5
CDR3 protein: ASDHGTAEPQH

V gene: TRBV29-1
clone size: many
J gene: TRBJ2-3
CDR3 protein: SARQGGTDTQY

V gene: TRBV3-1
clone size: few
J gene: TRBJ1-6
CDR3 protein: ASSQGGHNSPLH

V gene: TRBV11-2
clone size: once
J gene: TRBJ1-6
CDR3 protein: ASSSTAGTAVTNSPLH